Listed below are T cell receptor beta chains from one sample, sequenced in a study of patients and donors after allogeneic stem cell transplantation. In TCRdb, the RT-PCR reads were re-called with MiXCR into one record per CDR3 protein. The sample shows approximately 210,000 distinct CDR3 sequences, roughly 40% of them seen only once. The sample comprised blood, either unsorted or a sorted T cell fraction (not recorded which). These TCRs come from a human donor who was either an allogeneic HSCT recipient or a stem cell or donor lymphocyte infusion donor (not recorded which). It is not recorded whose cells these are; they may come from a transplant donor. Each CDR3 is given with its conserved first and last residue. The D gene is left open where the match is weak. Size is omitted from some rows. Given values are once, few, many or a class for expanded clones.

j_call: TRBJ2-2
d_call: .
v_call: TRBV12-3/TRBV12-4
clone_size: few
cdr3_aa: CASSLRGFWRLGNTGELFF
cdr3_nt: TGTGCCAGCAGTTTGAGGGGATTTTGGCGTTTGGGGAACACCGGGGAGCTGTTTTTT

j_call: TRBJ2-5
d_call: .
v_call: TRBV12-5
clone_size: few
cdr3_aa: CASGPLGGRETQYF
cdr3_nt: TGTGCTAGTGGTCCCCTAGGGGGTAGGGAGACCCAGTACTTC

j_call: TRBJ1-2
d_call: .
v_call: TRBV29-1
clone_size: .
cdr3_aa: CSVVVSAYGYTF
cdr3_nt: TGCAGCGTTGTAGTGTCAGCCTATGGCTACACCTTC

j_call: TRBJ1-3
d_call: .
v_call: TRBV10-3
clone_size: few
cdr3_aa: CAIGEGYTIYF
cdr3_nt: TGTGCCATCGGGGAGGGTTACACCATATATTTT

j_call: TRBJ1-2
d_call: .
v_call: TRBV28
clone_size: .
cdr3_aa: CASSPGINYGYTF
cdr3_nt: TGTGCCAGCAGTCCCGGGATTAACTATGGCTACACCTTC

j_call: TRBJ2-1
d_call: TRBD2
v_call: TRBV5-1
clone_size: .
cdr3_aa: CASSLRAGSSYNEQFF
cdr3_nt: TGCGCCAGCAGCTTGCGAGCGGGAAGCTCCTACAATGAGCAGTTCTTC

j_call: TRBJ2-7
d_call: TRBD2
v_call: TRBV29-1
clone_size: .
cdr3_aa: CSARRGGFGYEQYF
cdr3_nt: TGCAGCGCCCGACGGGGGGGGTTTGGGTACGAGCAGTACTTC

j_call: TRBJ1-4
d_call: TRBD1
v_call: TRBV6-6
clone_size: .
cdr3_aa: CASSYSGTGGEKLFF
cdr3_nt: TGTGCCAGCAGTTACTCGGGAACAGGGGGTGAAAAACTGTTTTTT

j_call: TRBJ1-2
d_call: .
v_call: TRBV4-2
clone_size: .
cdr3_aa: CASSQDGEGYTF
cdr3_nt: TGTGCCAGCAGCCAAGACGGTGAGGGCTACACCTTC

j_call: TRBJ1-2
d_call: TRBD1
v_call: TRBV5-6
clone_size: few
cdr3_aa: CASSMGQSNYGYTF
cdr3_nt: TGTGCCAGCAGCATGGGACAGTCTAACTATGGCTACACCTTC

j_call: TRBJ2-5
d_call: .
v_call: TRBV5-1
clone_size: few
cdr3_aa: CASSPYRVNQETQYF
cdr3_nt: TGCGCCAGCAGCCCGTACAGGGTTAACCAAGAGACCCAGTACTTC

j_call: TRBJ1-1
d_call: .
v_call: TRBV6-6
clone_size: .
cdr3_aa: CASSYSLGSEAFF
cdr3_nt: TGTGCCAGCAGTTACTCGTTAGGCAGCGAAGCTTTCTTT

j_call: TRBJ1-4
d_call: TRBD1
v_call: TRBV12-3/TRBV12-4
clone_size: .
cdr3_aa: CASRLLGQGGEKLFF
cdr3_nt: TGTGCCAGCAGGCTCCTGGGACAGGGCGGTGAAAAACTGTTTTTT

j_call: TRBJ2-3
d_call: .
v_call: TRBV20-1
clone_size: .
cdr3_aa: CSARAGGTDTQYF
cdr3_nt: TGCAGTGCTAGAGCGGGAGGCACAGATACGCAGTATTTT

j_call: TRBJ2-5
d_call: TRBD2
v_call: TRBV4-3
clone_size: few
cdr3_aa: CASSPARLAETQETQYF
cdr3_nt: TGCGCCAGCAGCCCCGCCCGACTAGCGGAGACCCAAGAGACCCAGTACTTC

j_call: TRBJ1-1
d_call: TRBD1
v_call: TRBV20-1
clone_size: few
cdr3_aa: CSAGDRGRGGTEAFF
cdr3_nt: TGCAGTGCTGGGGACAGGGGGCGAGGGGGCACTGAAGCTTTCTTT

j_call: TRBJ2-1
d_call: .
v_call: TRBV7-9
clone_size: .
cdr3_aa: CASSSRSANEQFF
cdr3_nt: TGTGCCAGCAGCTCCAGGAGCGCCAATGAGCAGTTCTTC

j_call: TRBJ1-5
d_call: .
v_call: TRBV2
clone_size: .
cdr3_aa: CASSDPGNQPQHF
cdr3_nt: TGTGCCAGCAGTGACCCAGGTAATCAGCCCCAGCATTTT

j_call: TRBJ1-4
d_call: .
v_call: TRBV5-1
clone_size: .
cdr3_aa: CASSPGQTNIEKLFF
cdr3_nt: TGCGCCAGCAGCCCGGGACAAACCAACATCGAAAAACTGTTTTTT

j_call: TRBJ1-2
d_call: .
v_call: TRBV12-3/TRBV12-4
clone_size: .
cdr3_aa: CASTLLGLGGYTF
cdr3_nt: TGTGCCAGCACCCTCTTGGGGCTCGGGGGCTACACCTTC

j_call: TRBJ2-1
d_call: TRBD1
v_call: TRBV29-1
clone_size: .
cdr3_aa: CSATGELGDSSYNEQFF
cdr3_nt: TGCAGCGCAACAGGCGAGCTGGGGGACAGCTCCTACAATGAGCAGTTCTTC

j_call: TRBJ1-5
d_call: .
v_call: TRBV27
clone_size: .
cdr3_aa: CASRGPSNQPQHF
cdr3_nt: TGTGCCAGCAGGGGCCCCAGCAATCAGCCCCAGCATTTT

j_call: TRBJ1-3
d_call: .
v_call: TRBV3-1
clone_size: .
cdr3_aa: CASSQNVGSGNTIYF
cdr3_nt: TGTGCCAGCAGCCAAAATGTAGGGTCTGGAAACACCATATATTTT

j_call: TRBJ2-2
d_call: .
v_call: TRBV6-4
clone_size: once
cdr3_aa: CASRQGGVDTGELFF
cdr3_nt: TGTGCCAGCAGGCAGGGGGGAGTGGACACCGGGGAGCTGTTTTTT

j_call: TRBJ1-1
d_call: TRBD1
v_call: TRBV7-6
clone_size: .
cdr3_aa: CASSLNRGSAEAFF
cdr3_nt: TGTGCCAGCAGCTTAAACAGGGGGTCCGCTGAAGCTTTCTTT

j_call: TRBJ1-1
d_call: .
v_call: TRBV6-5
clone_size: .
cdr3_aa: CASSYSGNGALAEAFF
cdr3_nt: TGTGCCAGCAGTTACTCAGGGAACGGGGCCTTAGCTGAAGCTTTCTTT

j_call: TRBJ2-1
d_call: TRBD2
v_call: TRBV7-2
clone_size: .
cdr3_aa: CASSLRGTNNEQFF
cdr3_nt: TGTGCCAGCAGCTTAAGAGGGACTAATAATGAGCAGTTCTTC

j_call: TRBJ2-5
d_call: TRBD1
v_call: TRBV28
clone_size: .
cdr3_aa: CASSLGGTGIQETQYF
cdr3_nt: TGTGCCAGCAGTTTAGGAGGGACAGGGATTCAAGAGACCCAGTACTTC

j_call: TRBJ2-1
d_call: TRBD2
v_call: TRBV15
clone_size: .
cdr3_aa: CATSNGLAGGPSHNEQFF
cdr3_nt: TGTGCCACCAGCAACGGACTAGCGGGAGGGCCCTCCCACAATGAGCAGTTCTTC

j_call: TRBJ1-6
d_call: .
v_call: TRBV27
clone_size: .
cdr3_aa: CASSFPGNSPLHF
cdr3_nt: TGTGCCAGCAGTTTTCCCGGGAATTCACCCCTCCACTTT

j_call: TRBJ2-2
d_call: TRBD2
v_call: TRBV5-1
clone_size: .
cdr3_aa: CASSLAGKETGELFF
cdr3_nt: TGCGCCAGCAGCTTAGCGGGAAAGGAAACTGGGGAGCTGTTTTTT

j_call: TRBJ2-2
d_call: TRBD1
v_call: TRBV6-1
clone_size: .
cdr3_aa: CASPTGSSAGELFF
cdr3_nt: TGTGCCAGCCCGACAGGGAGTAGCGCCGGGGAGCTGTTTTTT

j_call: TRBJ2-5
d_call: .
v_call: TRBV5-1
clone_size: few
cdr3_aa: CASSLAGLSGYQETQYF
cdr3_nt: TGCGCCAGCAGCTTGGCGGGTCTCTCGGGGTACCAAGAGACCCAGTACTTC

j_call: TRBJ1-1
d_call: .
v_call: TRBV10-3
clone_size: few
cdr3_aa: CAISEPLTANTEAFF
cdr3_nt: TGTGCCATCAGTGAGCCGCTGACAGCCAACACTGAAGCTTTCTTT

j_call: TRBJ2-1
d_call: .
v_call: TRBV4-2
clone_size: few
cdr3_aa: CASSPQARSSYNEQFF
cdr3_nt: TGTGCCAGCAGCCCACAGGCGAGGAGCTCCTACAATGAGCAGTTCTTC

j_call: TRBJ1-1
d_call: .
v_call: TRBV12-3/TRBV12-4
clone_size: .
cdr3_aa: CASSPGLEAFF
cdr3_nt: TGTGCCAGCAGTCCGGGACTCGAAGCTTTCTTT

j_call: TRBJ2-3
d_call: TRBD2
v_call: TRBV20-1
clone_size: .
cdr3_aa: CSARKREGFTDTQYF
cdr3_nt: TGCAGTGCTAGAAAGCGGGAGGGCTTCACAGATACGCAGTATTTT

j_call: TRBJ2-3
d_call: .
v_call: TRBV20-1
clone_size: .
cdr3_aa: CSAIEDTQYF
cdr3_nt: TGCAGTGCTATTGAGGATACGCAGTATTTT

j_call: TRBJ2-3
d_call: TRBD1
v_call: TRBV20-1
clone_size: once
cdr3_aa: CSAGRQGGMYTQYF
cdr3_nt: TGCAGTGCCGGTCGACAGGGTGGCATGTATACGCAGTATTTT

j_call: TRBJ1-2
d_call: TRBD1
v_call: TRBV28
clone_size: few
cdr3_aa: CASSPIPAMGQILGGYPF
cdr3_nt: TGTGCCAGCAGCCCTATCCCCGCAATGGGACAGATCCTAGGTGGCTACCCCTTC

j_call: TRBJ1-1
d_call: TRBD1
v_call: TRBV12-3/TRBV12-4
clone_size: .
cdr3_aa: CASTQGVVTEAFF
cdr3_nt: TGTGCCAGCACTCAGGGGGTTGTTACTGAAGCTTTCTTT

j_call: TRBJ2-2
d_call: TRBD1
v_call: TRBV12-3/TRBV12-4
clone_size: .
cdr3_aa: CASTQGAGELFF
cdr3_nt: TGTGCCAGCACTCAGGGGGCCGGGGAGCTGTTTTTT

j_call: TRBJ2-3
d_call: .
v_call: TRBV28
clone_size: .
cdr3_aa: CASSSSKPGPGKGSDTQYF
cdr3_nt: TGTGCCAGCAGTTCATCAAAACCGGGCCCAGGAAAGGGTTCAGATACGCAGTATTTT

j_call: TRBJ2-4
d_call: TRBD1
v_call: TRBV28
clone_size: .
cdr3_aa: CASSSGQGADIQYF
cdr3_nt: TGTGCCAGCAGTTCCGGACAGGGGGCCGACATTCAGTACTTC

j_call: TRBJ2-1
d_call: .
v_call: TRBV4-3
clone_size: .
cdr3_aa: CASSQGRAPQFF
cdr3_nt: TGCGCCAGCAGCCAAGGCAGGGCACCGCAGTTCTTC

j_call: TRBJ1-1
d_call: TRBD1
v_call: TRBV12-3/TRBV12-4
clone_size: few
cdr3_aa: CASSDKEGATEAFF
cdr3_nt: TGTGCCAGCAGTGATAAAGAGGGGGCCACTGAAGCTTTCTTT

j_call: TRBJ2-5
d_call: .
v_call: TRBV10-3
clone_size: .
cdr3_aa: CAISDTQGLETQYF
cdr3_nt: TGTGCCATCAGCGATACCCAAGGGTTGGAGACCCAGTACTTC

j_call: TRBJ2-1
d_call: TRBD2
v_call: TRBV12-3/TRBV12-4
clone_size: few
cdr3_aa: CAIVTSGYNEQFF
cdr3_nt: TGTGCCATTGTGACTAGCGGATACAATGAGCAGTTCTTC

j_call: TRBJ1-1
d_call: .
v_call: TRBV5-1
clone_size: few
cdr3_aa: CASSRQVNTEAFF
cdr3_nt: TGCGCCAGCAGCCGACAGGTTAACACTGAAGCTTTCTTT

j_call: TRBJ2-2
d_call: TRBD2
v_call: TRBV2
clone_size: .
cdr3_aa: CAIRGASGKSNTGELFF
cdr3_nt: TGTGCCATACGGGGGGCTAGCGGGAAGTCGAACACCGGGGAGCTGTTTTTT

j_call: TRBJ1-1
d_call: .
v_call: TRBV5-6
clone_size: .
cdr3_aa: CASSSPGRGAFF
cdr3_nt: TGTGCCAGCAGCTCCCCAGGTCGGGGAGCTTTCTTT

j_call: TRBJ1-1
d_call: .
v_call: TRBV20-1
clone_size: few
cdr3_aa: CSARDRVMNTEAFF
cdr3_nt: TGCAGTGCTAGAGATAGGGTTATGAACACTGAAGCTTTCTTT

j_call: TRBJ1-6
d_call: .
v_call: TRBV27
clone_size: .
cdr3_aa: CASRQTRSPLHF
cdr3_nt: TGTGCCAGCAGGCAGACTCGATCACCCCTCCACTTT

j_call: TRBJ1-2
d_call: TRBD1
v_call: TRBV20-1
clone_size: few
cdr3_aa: CSAREPGQALYGYTF
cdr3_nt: TGCAGTGCTAGAGAGCCGGGACAGGCACTCTATGGCTACACCTTC

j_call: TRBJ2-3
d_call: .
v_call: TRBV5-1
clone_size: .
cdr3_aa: CASSSGQGTDTQYF
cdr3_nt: TGCGCCAGCAGCTCCGGACAAGGCACAGATACGCAGTATTTT

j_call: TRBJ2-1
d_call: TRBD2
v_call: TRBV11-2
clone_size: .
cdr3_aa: CASSLSWEGGNEQFF
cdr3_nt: TGTGCCAGCAGCTTATCCTGGGAGGGCGGCAATGAGCAGTTCTTC

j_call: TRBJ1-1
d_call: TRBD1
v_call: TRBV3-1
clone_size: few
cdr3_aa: CASSLAGGHTEAFF
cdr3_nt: TGTGCCAGCAGCCTCGCAGGGGGCCACACTGAAGCTTTCTTT